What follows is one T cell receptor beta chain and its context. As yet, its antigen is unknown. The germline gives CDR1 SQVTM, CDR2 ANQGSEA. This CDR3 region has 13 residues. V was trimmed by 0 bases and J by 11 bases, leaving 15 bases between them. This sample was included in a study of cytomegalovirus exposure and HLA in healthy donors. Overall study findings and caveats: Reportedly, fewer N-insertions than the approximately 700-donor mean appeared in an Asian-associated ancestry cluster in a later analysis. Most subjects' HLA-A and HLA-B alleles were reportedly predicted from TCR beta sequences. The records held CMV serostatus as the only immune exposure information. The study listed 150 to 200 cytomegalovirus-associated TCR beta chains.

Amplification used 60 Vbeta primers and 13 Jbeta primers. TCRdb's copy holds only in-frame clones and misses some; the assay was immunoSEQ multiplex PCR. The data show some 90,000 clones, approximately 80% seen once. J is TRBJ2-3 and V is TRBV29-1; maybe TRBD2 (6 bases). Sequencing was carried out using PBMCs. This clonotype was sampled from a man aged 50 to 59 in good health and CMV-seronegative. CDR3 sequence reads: CSVEDRGLGGQYF. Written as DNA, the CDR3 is TGCAGCGTTGAAGATCGGGGTCTGGGGGGGCAGTATTTT.